The 5 T cell receptor beta chains below all came from one sample that was sequenced in a study of blood T cell repertoires in COVID-19. Some clones are missing from TCRdb's copy, which holds only in-frame ones; the method was immunoSEQ multiplex PCR. The data show roughly 200,000 clones, around 88% seen once. Sequencing was performed on peripheral blood. The receptors derive from a man between 18 and 35 years old with active or convalescent COVID-19.

This clone has a handful of counts. This chain uses TRBV7-2 with TRBJ2-2; a weak D match, TRBD2 (5 bases). V shed 4 bases and J shed 7 bases, with 13 bases lying between them. CDR1 and CDR2 (germline): SGHTA, FQGNSA. The CDR3 totals 14 residues. The CDR3 DNA reads as TGTGCCAGCAGCTCACCAATTGCGGGCGGGGAGCTGTTTTTT. Translating it yields CASSSPIAGGELFF.

This rearrangement joins TRBV18 to TRBJ2-1; D might be TRBD2 (5 bases). The germline CDR1 and CDR2 sequences are KGHSH and LQKENI. V dropped 3 bases and J dropped 7 bases, with 13 bases sitting between them. The CDR3 is made up of 14 amino acids. The CDR3 DNA follows: TGTGCCAGCTCACCGCGGAGGACCCTAAATGAGCAGTTCTTC. This encodes CASSPRRTLNEQFF.

This rearrangement joins TRBV6-5 to TRBJ2-2; 10 bases match TRBD1. The J segment lost 10 bases and the V segment lost 0 bases, leaving 5 bases of the junction unmatched. The CDR3 totals 15 residues. Germline V gives CDR1 MNHEY, CDR2 SVGAGI. Here the CDR3 DNA reads TGTGCCAGCAGTTACTCGGGACAGGGGAAGGAGGAGCTGTTTTTT. Protein: CASSYSGQGKEELFF.

The V gene is TRBV19, the J gene TRBJ1-1, with TRBD1 matching over 7 bases. V gave up 8 bases and J gave up 1 base; unmatched junction bases: 7. Per germline, CDR1 LNHDA and CDR2 SQIVND (reference sequence). The length of the CDR3 is 14 residues. The CDR3 sequence: CASLETGRNTEAFF. Here the CDR3 DNA reads TGTGCCAGTCTCGAGACAGGGCGGAACACTGAAGCTTTCTTT.

The rearrangement links TRBV19 to TRBJ2-3; 7 nucleotides align to TRBD2. J gave up 2 bases and V 7 bases, and 6 bases lay outside the gene matches. Germline V gives CDR1 LNHDA, CDR2 SQIVND (reference sequence). This CDR3 contains 14 residues. Here the CDR3 reads CASKTGTTTDTQYF. The CDR3 DNA sequence: TGTGCCAGTAAAACCGGGACTACCACAGATACGCAGTATTTT.